The 18 T cell receptor beta chains below all came from one sample that was sequenced in a study of spatial heterogeneity in lung cancer. TCRdb ran MiXCR on the 5' RACE reads and lists one entry per CDR3 protein. The data show some 53,000 distinct CDR3 sequences, 6% to 9% seen once. Stated time point: sample taken at primary tumor resection. Material for sequencing was whole RNA from tumor, nontumor lung or frozen PBMC, left unsorted. Source: PBMCs, taken at surgery. The receptors here all came from a female donor with early-stage non-small cell lung cancer.

There are many counts of this clonotype. The rearrangement uses TRBV29-1 and TRBJ2-7; no clear D gene. In germline, CDR1 is SQVTM, CDR2 ANQGSEA. The CDR3 consists of 14 residues. The V gene lost 3 bases and the J gene lost 0 bases, with 12 bases spanning the gap. The CDR3 DNA is TGCAGCGTTGATGTCACCGGTACCTCCTACGAGCAGTACTTC. Encoded protein: CSVDVTGTSYEQYF.

The V gene is TRBV4-1, the J gene TRBJ1-1; D is possibly TRBD1 (5 bases). CDR1 and CDR2 (germline): MGHRA, YSYEKL. V lost 0 bases to trimming and J lost 4 bases, with 15 bases between them. The CDR3 loop spans 16 amino acids. CDR3: CASSQEGAGVGTEAFF. For the CDR3, the DNA is TGCGCCAGCAGCCAAGAAGGGGCCGGGGTGGGCACTGAAGCTTTCTTT.

This clonotype appeared many times. This sequence joins TRBV5-1 and TRBJ2-1, with 12 positions matching TRBD2. Germline CDR1 SGHRS, CDR2 YFSETQ. The trim removed 1 base at V and 7 bases at J, leaving 6 bases unmatched. This CDR3 region has 16 residues. The DNA of the CDR3 is TGCGCCAGCAGCTTGCCAACGACTAGCGGGGGTAATGAGCAGTTCTTC. Its protein is CASSLPTTSGGNEQFF.

This clonotype was counted only a few times. The genes are TRBV5-4 and TRBJ2-5, with 7 positions matching TRBD1. Trimming cost V 2 bases and J 0 bases; bases outside gene matches: 4. The germline V gene has CDR1 SGHNT and CDR2 YYREEE (reference sequence). The CDR3 spans 15 residues. DNA of the CDR3: TGTGCCAGCAGCTTTGGCAGGGGGTACCAAGAGACCCAGTACTTC. Residues: CASSFGRGYQETQYF.

This clonotype was observed a handful of times. This chain connects TRBV24-1 to TRBJ2-2, with no clear D. The germline V gene encodes CDR1 KGHDR and CDR2 SFDVKD. The CDR3 spans 12 residues. The V and J ends lost 4 bases and 6 bases respectively, with 5 bases between them. The CDR3 DNA reads TGTGCCACCAGTGAGCAGGCCGGGGAGCTGTTTTTT. Its protein product is CATSEQAGELFF.

The gene calls are TRBV4-1 and TRBJ1-4, with 7 bases that match TRBD1. The trim removed 4 bases at V and 5 bases at J, leaving 4 bases unmatched. This CDR3 has 14 residues. From germline, CDR1 is MGHRA and CDR2 YSYEKL. CDR3 sequence: CASSPGGLNEKLFF. The DNA for the CDR3 is TGCGCCAGCAGCCCAGGGGGATTGAATGAAAAACTGTTTTTT.

At least ten counts were recorded for this clonotype. The rearrangement joins TRBV4-3 to TRBJ2-3; 7 bases are a match to TRBD2. Trimming took 5 bases from V and 0 from J; bases not matched to a gene: 5. Germline-derived CDR1 and CDR2 are LGHNA and YSLEER. This CDR3 contains 15 residues. CDR3 nucleotide sequence: TGCGCCAGCAGCGCGCGGGGGACGAGCACAGATACGCAGTATTTT. This translates into CASSARGTSTDTQYF.

The chain combines TRBV11-1 with TRBJ2-2; 8 bases match TRBD2. Germline trimming cut 4 bases from V and 6 bases from J; bases unmatched to any gene: 10. The CDR3 sequence is 16 residues long. From germline, CDR1 is SGHAT and CDR2 FQDESV (reference sequence). As DNA, the CDR3 is TGTGCCAGCAGCTCCCCGGGGCGGGGGGCGGCCGGGGAGCTGTTTTTT. Protein sequence: CASSSPGRGAAGELFF.

This clonotype was counted ten times or more. The chain combines TRBV6-5 with TRBJ2-3; D may be TRBD1 (6 bases). The ends were cut back, 6 bases at V and 5 bases at J, with 15 bases in the middle. The CDR3 has 14 amino acids. Germline CDR1 is MNHEY and CDR2 is SVGAGI. CDR3 in DNA: TGTGCCAGCAGCCGTAGCATAGGGGGAGATACGCAGTATTTT. This translates into CASSRSIGGDTQYF.

The chain employs TRBV28 and TRBJ2-3; 11 bases agree with TRBD2. Germline V gene lookup returns CDR1 MDHEN and CDR2 SYDVKM. The V segment lost 2 bases and the J segment 4 bases; nucleotides outside the gene matches: 5. This CDR3 has 16 amino acids. The CDR3 sequence is CASSLLAGGSSDTQYF. The CDR3 DNA sequence: TGTGCCAGCAGTTTACTAGCGGGGGGAAGTTCAGATACGCAGTATTTT.

The sample holds many counts of this clonotype. The V and J genes are TRBV12-5 and TRBJ2-7; tentatively, D is TRBD2 (7 bases). V was trimmed by 3 bases and J by 3 bases, leaving 21 bases between them. The CDR3 consists of 17 residues. CDR1 LGHNT and CDR2 FRNRAP come from the germline V gene. The CDR3 DNA is TGTGCTAGTGGTTTTCACCCCCGGGAGGACAGATACTACGAGCAGTACTTC. Translating gives CASGFHPREDRYYEQYF.

This clonotype has at least ten counts. This sequence joins TRBV9 and TRBJ1-6; D perhaps matches TRBD1 (6 bases). V was clipped by 4 bases and J by 6 bases, with 20 bases between them. Germline values: CDR1 SGDLS, CDR2 YYNGEE. This CDR3 is built from 17 residues. CDR3 nucleotides: TGTGCCAGCAGCCCAGAGGGGGGGGCAACCATTAATTCACCCCTCCACTTT. This gives the protein CASSPEGGATINSPLHF.

This clonotype has at least ten counts. This sequence joins TRBV28 and TRBJ2-4; D is uncertain. The germline V and J ends were trimmed by 3 bases and 0 bases, with 12 bases remaining between them. This CDR3 is built from 16 residues. The germline CDR1 and CDR2 sequences are MDHEN and SYDVKM. The CDR3 sequence: CASSLGPLLAKNIQYF. The CDR3 DNA reads TGTGCCAGCAGTTTGGGTCCCTTGCTAGCCAAAAACATTCAGTACTTC.

This clonotype has a count of ten or more. The chain uses TRBV20-1 and TRBJ2-3; 11 bases are a match to TRBD2. This CDR3 spans 13 amino acids. Germline lookup yields CDR1 DFQATT and CDR2 SNEGSKA (reference sequence). The V and J ends lost 5 bases and 3 bases, in that order; junction bases with no gene match: 1. Here the CDR3 DNA reads TGCAGTGCTTTAGCGGGGGGGACAGATACGCAGTATTTT. This codes for CSALAGGTDTQYF.

This clonotype was seen more than once but under ten times. J is TRBJ2-1 and V is TRBV20-1; TRBD2 matches at 10 bases. From germline, CDR1 is DFQATT and CDR2 SNEGSKA (reference sequence). V was clipped by 8 bases and J by 1 base; unmatched bases: 8. The CDR3 is made up of 15 amino acids. CDR3 protein: CSLAGGLGSYNEQFF. The CDR3 region has the DNA TGCAGTTTAGCGGGGGGCCTGGGATCCTACAATGAGCAGTTCTTC.

The sample holds many counts of this clonotype. The chain is built from TRBV19 and TRBJ1-2; D unclear. Germline lookup yields CDR1 LNHDA and CDR2 SQIVND (reference sequence). The CDR3 runs to 13 residues. V lost 6 bases and J 3 bases, leaving 11 bases between the germline ends. In nucleotides, the CDR3 is TGTGCCAGTAGCCTGAACGGGGACTATGGCTACACCTTC. Translation: CASSLNGDYGYTF.

The rearrangement uses TRBV2 and TRBJ2-2; no firm D call. The germline CDR1 and CDR2 sequences are SNHLY and FYNNEI. V shed 6 bases and J shed 2 bases, with 10 bases lying between them. The CDR3 spans 14 residues. The CDR3 protein is CASSLTRNTGELFF. DNA for the CDR3: TGTGCCAGCAGCCTGACCAGAAACACCGGGGAGCTGTTTTTT.

This clonotype was seen more than once but under ten times. The gene calls are TRBV25-1 and TRBJ2-7; 10 bases are shared with TRBD1. Germline V lookup: CDR1 MGHDK, CDR2 SYGVNS. This CDR3 has 13 amino acids. Germline trimming cut 7 bases from V and 1 base from J; bases unmatched to any gene: 1. The CDR3: CASTDRGSYEQYF. Here the CDR3 DNA reads TGTGCCAGCACGGACAGGGGGTCCTACGAGCAGTACTTC.